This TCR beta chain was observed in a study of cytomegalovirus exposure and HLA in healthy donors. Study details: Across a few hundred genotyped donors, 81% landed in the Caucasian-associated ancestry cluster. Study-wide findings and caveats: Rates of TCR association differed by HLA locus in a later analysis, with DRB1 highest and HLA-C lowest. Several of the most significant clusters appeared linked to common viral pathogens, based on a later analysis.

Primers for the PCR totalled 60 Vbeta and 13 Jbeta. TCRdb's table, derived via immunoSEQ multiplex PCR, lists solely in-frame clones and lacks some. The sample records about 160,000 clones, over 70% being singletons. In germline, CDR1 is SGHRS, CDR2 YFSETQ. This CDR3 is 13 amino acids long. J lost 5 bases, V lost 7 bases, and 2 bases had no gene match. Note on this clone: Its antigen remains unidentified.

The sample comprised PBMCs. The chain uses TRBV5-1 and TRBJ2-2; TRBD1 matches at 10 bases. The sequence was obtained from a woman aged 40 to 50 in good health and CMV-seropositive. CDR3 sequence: CASGGQGTGELFF. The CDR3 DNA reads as TGCGCCAGCGGGGGACAGGGGACCGGGGAGCTGTTTTTT.